This TCR beta chain was captured by sequencing in a study of shared clonotypes between healthy human individuals. Whole-study context: For every donor, three CD4 naive, three CD4 memory, two CD8 naive and one CD8 memory plates were used.

Concerning this clone itself: The antigen is not known. The germline gene is not matched at one end of the junction; a read error may be the cause.

The CDR3 length is 15 residues. CDR1 MGHRA and CDR2 YSYEKL come from the germline V gene. Study results and limitations: Depth of sequencing was expected to influence donor clonotype sharing. The study sampled only blood, and tissue repertoires likely differ. The study generally estimated greater richness for naive than memory subsets.

Sequenced by immunoSEQ multiplex PCR; TCRdb stores in-frame clones only, minus some. The sample includes around 2.5 million clones, approximately 93% of them seen just once. This chain connects TRBV4-1 to TRBJ1-5; D possibly corresponds to TRBD1 (6 bases). The TCR originated in a man aged 18 to 29 in good health. Some clones in this sample may be carry-over from other donors' samples. Sequencing input: naive CD4+ T cells from PBMCs. Documented subset: CD45RA+ positively selected. CDR3 amino acids: CTSSQGRGTYQPQHF. The CDR3 DNA follows: TGCACCAGCAGCCAAGGCAGGGGAACTTATCAGCCCCAGCATTTT.